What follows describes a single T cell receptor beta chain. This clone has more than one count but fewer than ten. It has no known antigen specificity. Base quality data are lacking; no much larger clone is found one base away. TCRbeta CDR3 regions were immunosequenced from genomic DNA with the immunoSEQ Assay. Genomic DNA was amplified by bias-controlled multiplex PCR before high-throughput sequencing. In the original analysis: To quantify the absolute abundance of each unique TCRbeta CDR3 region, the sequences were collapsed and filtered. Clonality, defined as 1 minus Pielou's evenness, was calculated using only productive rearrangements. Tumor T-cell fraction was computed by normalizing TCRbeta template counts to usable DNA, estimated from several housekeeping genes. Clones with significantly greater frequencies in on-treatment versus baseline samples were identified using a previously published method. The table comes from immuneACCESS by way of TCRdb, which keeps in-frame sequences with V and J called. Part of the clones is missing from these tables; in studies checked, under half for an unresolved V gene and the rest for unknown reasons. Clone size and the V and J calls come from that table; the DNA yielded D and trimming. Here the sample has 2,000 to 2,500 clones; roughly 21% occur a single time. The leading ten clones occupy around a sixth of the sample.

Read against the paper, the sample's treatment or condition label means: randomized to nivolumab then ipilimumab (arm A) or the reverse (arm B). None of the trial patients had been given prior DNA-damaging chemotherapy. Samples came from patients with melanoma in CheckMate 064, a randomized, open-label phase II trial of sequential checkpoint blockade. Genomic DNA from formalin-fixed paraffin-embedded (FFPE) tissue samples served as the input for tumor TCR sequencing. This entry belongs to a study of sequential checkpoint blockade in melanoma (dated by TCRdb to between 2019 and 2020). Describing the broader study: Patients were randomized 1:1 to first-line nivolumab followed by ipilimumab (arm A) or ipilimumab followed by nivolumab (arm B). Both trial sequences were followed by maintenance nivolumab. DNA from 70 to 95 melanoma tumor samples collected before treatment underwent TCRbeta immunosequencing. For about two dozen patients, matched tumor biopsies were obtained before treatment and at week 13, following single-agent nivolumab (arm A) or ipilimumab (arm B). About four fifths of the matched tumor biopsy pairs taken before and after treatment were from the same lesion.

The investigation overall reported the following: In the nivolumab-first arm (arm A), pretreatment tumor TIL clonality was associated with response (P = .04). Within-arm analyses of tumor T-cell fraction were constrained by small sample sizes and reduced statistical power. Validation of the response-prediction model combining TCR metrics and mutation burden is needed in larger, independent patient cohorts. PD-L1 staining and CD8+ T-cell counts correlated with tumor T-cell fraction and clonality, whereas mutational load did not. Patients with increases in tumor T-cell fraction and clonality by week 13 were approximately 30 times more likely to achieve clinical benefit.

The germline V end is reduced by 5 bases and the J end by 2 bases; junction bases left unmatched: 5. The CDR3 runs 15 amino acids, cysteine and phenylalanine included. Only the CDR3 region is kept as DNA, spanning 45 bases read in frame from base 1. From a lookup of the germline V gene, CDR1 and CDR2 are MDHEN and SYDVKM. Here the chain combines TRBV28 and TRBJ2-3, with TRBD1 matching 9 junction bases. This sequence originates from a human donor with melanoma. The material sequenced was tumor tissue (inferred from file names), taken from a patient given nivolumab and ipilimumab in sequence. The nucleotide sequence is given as TGTGCCAGCAGTCTGAACAGGGGGCCCACAGATACGCAGTATTTT. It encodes CASSLNRGPTDTQYF.